This T cell receptor (beta chain) was sequenced in a study of cytomegalovirus exposure and HLA in healthy donors. PCR primers comprised 60 Vbeta and 13 Jbeta primers. Using immunoSEQ multiplex PCR, the repertoire was profiled, and TCRdb retains in-frame clones only, with some absent. This sample carries some 110,000 clones, 75% of them seen once, and the ten largest clones take 2.5% to 3.5%. CDR3 size: 14 residues. Germline values: CDR1 SEHNR, CDR2 FQNEAQ (reference sequence). V was clipped by 1 base and J by 2 bases, with 6 bases between them. This clone came up a few times. Sequencing input: PBMCs. This rearrangement joins TRBV7-9 to TRBJ2-1, with D tentatively TRBD2 (6 bases). The clonotype was recovered from a male donor in good health and CMV-seropositive. In DNA, the CDR3 is TGTGCCAGCAGCTTAGGACTAGCCTACAATGAGCAGTTCTTC. As protein: CASSLGLAYNEQFF. Filled out from reference TRBV7-9 and TRBJ2-1, the complete variable domain reads DTGVSQNPRHKITKRGQNVTFRCDPISEHNRLYWYRQTLGQGPEFLTYFQNEAQLEKSRLLSDRFSAERPKGSFSTLEIQRTEQGDSAMYLCASSLGLAYNEQFFGPGTRLTVL.